The 14 T cell receptor beta chains in this list originate from one sample, sequenced in a study of blood T cells in healthy people across ages. Together with a sample-barcoded 5' primer, a J-beta primer mix was included in a second PCR lasting roughly 6 to 12 cycles. TCRdb re-called the 5' RACE reads with MiXCR, one entry per CDR3 protein. The sample has 800,000 to 950,000 distinct CDR3 sequences, roughly 35% seen once. Material: blood. These receptors all come from a man aged 18 to 30 in good health.

This clonotype was seen more than once but under ten times. The DNA for the CDR3 is TGCGCCAGCAGCCAAGAAAACAATGAAAAACTGTTTTTT. Residues: CASSQENNEKLFF. The chain joins TRBV4-3 to TRBJ1-4; D is ambiguous. CDR1 is LGHNA, CDR2 YSLEER, per germline. V was trimmed by 0 bases and J by 5 bases, leaving 4 bases between them. The CDR3 loop spans 13 amino acids.

This clonotype was seen more than once but under ten times. This rearrangement joins TRBV7-2 to TRBJ2-3, with TRBD2 matching 8 bases. With 5 bases clipped from V and 0 bases from J, the junction kept 7 bases outside the gene matches. The CDR3 totals 16 residues. Per the germline V gene, CDR1 is SGHTA and CDR2 is FQGNSA. CDR3 DNA sequence: TGTGCCAGCAGCATTAGCGGGACTGGGAGCACAGATACGCAGTATTTT. Encoded protein: CASSISGTGSTDTQYF.

Regarding this clonotype: Since a much larger clone is just one base distant, this may be a read error. This sequence joins TRBV10-3 and TRBJ2-3; TRBD2 matches at 8 bases. Per the germline V gene, CDR1 is ENHRY and CDR2 is SYGVKD. The length of the CDR3 is 13 residues. CDR3 nucleotide sequence: TGTGCCGTCAGTAGCGGGATTACAGATACGCAGTATTTT. Protein sequence: CAVSSGITDTQYF.

The V and J genes are TRBV20-1 and TRBJ2-1, with TRBD1 matching 9 bases. The last part of the DNA fits TRBJ2-7 better; the J call may be wrong. Germline CDR1 reads DFQATT; CDR2 reads SNEGSKA (reference sequence). The CDR3 extends over 16 amino acids. The CDR3 DNA reads as TGCAGTGCTAGAGCCGACAGGGGGGGGTCCTACAATGAGCAGTACTTC. Protein: CSARADRGGSYNEQYF.

In its sample, this clonotype was seen many times. The chain has TRBV5-1 and TRBJ1-2; D is undetermined. V was cut by 2 bases and J by 0 bases, with 17 bases left in between. The CDR3 is made up of 17 amino acids. CDR1 is SGHRS and CDR2 is YFSETQ in the germline V gene. In DNA form, the CDR3 reads TGCGCCAGCAGCTTATTCGGGATGCCGATTCCTAACTATGGCTACACCTTC. Its translation is CASSLFGMPIPNYGYTF.

The genes are TRBV7-9 and TRBJ1-2; D gene uncertain. This CDR3 is 15 amino acids long. CDR1 is SEHNR and CDR2 is FQNEAQ in the germline V gene (reference sequence). The germline V and J ends were trimmed by 2 bases and 4 bases, with 14 bases remaining between them. Here the CDR3 DNA reads TGTGCCAGCAGCTTAATTGGCGGCGGGAGCTATGGCTACACCTTC. Amino acid sequence: CASSLIGGGSYGYTF.

V is TRBV6-6 and J is TRBJ1-4, with D perhaps matching TRBD1 (5 bases). Trimming removed 11 bases from V and 5 bases from J, with 15 bases in between. Germline CDR1 reads MNHNY; CDR2 reads SVGAGI (reference sequence). CDR3 length: 13 residues. This CDR3 is CAGAGGVNEKLFF. CDR3 in DNA: TGTGCCGGCGCAGGAGGGGTGAATGAAAAACTGTTTTTT.

CDR3 sequence reads: CASRGMGYEQYF. The CDR3 bases are TGTGCCAGCAGAGGAATGGGTTACGAGCAGTACTTC. The chain has TRBV6-2 or TRBV6-3 and TRBJ2-7; D gene ambiguous. The CDR3 is made up of 12 amino acids. V lost 6 bases and J lost 4, with 10 bases in between. Germline assignment: CDR1 MNHEY and CDR2 SVGEGT.

CDR3 in amino acids: CASSSTYNEQYF. CDR3 in DNA: TGTGCCAGCAGTAGTACATACAATGAGCAGTACTTC. The gene calls are TRBV25-1 and TRBJ2-7, with D hard to call. The CDR3 loop spans 12 amino acids. Germline V gives CDR1 MGHDK, CDR2 SYGVNS. Trimming removed 5 bases at V and 7 bases at J, with 12 bases between.

This clonotype appeared many times. The chain combines TRBV15 with TRBJ2-7; 9 positions match TRBD1. The J segment lost 5 bases and the V segment lost 4 bases, leaving 9 bases of the junction unmatched. The CDR3 sequence is 15 residues long. Germline V gene data show CDR1 as LNHNV and CDR2 as YYDKDF (reference sequence). CDR3: CATSTSPGTGNEQYF. The CDR3 DNA sequence: TGTGCCACCAGCACGTCTCCCGGGACAGGGAACGAGCAGTACTTC.

This clonotype has only a few counts. The chain employs TRBV7-2 and TRBJ1-6; D is uncertain. V lost 1 base, J lost 6 bases, and 7 bases lay in between. Germline CDR1 and CDR2: SGHTA and FQGNSA. The CDR3 length is 14 residues. CDR3 protein: CASSLGIGNSPLHF. As DNA, the CDR3 is TGTGCCAGCAGCTTAGGAATCGGTAATTCACCCCTCCACTTT.

V gene TRBV6-5 combines with J gene TRBJ2-6; D unresolved. The CDR3 runs to 15 residues. Trimming took off 7 bases at V and 3 bases at J, with 13 bases between the two ends. Per the germline V gene, CDR1 is MNHEY and CDR2 is SVGAGI. CDR3 bases: TGTGCCAGCAACTCGTTGGTGTATGGGGCCAACGTCCTGACTTTC. Translated: CASNSLVYGANVLTF.

The chain uses TRBV7-2 and TRBJ2-5, with D tentatively TRBD1 or TRBD2 (5 bases each). V lost 1 base and J lost 5, with 14 bases in between. The V gene's germline CDR1 is SGHTA and CDR2 FQGNSA. The length of the CDR3 is 15 residues. CDR3 DNA: TGTGCCAGCAGCTTAGACCCGTCAGAGGGGGAGACCCAGTACTTC. The encoded protein is CASSLDPSEGETQYF.

This clonotype was seen only a few times. The chain employs TRBV20-1 and TRBJ2-5; 15 bases align to TRBD2. The J call may be wrong; the DNA end is better matched by TRBJ2-7. This CDR3 is built from 14 residues. Germline values: CDR1 DFQATT, CDR2 SNEGSKA (reference sequence). The CDR3 region is CSALGTSGGNEQYF. The CDR3 bases are TGCAGTGCCCTGGGGACTAGCGGGGGGAACGAGCAGTACTTC.